This T cell receptor beta chain was profiled in a study of cytomegalovirus exposure and HLA in healthy donors. Study findings and constraints: Cytomegalovirus status was reportedly diagnosed by the classifier with high sensitivity and specificity.

TCRdb's table, derived via immunoSEQ multiplex PCR, lists solely in-frame clones and lacks some. Here the sample spans 82,000 or so clones, 95% being singletons. CDR1 is MDHEN, CDR2 SYDVKM, per germline. Trimming at V came to 6 bases and at J to 2 bases, leaving 4 bases not matched to a gene. The CDR3 totals 15 residues. As for this clone: The antigen is not known.

Sequencing input: PBMCs. This TCR derives from a woman between 18 and 30 years old in good health and CMV-seronegative. The gene calls are TRBV28 and TRBJ2-6, with 7 bases lining up with TRBD1. The DNA of the CDR3 is TGTGCCAGCAGCCCTACAGGGGCTGGGGCCAACGTCCTGACTTTC. It encodes CASSPTGAGANVLTF.